This T cell receptor beta chain was sequenced for a study of OX40 agonist ivuxolimab in advanced cancers. Sequencing used immunoSEQ multiplex PCR; TCRdb keeps in-frame clones, though not all of them. The repertoire holds about 61,000 clones, with roughly 86% as singletons. The CDR3 consists of 16 residues. Germline CDR1 is LNHNV and CDR2 is YYDKDF (reference sequence). Trimming cost V 6 bases and J 3 bases; bases outside gene matches: 7. The TCR was taken from an adult with an advanced solid tumor such as melanoma, head and neck, liver or kidney cancer. The material was CD4+ or CD8+ T cells sorted from blood, obtained in a trial of the OX40 agonist ivuxolimab. V gene TRBV15 combines with J gene TRBJ2-3, with 12 bases lining up with TRBD2. DNA of the CDR3: TGTGCCACCAGTAGACTTGGACTAGCGGGGACAGATACGCAGTATTTT. It codes for CATSRLGLAGTDTQYF.